The clone carrying this TCR beta chain was seen a single time. What it recognizes is unknown. The data originate from a study of graft-versus-host responses after intestinal transplantation. V lost 4 bases and J 7 bases, leaving 14 bases between the germline ends. This CDR3 has 14 residues. CDR1 MGHRA and CDR2 YSYEKL come from the germline V gene. Clones were sequenced by immunoSEQ multiplex PCR, and TCRdb holds only the in-frame ones, with some missing. The sample records tens of thousands of clones, 90% to 95% being singletons. The rearrangement uses TRBV4-1 and TRBJ2-1; the D gene is possibly TRBD2 (6 bases). The clonotype comes from a human donor who received an intestinal transplant. Source: unstimulated CD8+ T cells sorted from spleen or lymph node cells, taken before intestinal transplant. In nucleotides, the CDR3 is TGCGCCAGCAGCCCGCCCGGGGGTAAGAATGAGCAGTTCTTC. Translation gives CASSPPGGKNEQFF.